This T cell receptor beta chain came from a study of blood T cells in healthy people across ages. Points from the study as a whole: Age brought a roughly linear fall in TCR beta diversity measured per million T cells.

The use of a sample-barcoded 5' primer and a J-beta primer mix characterized a second PCR of roughly 6 to 11 cycles. Every sample produced at least 2.5 million CDR3-containing paired-end reads. MiXCR was run by TCRdb on the 5' RACE reads, yielding one entry per CDR3 protein. The sample lists fewer than 2 million distinct CDR3 sequences; approximately 40% were seen once. With respect to this clonotype: The antigen remains unidentified. One end of the junction is discordant with germline, which a read error may explain.

The source material was blood. The TCR sequence derives from a human donor in good health.

In nucleotides, the CDR3 is TGTGCCTGCAGCTGGGGGAATGGCTACACCTTC. This encodes CACSWGNGYTF. The rearrangement links TRBV7-2 to TRBJ1-2; perhaps TRBD1 as D (5 bases). The CDR3 spans 11 residues. Per the germline V gene, CDR1 is SGHTA and CDR2 is FQGNSA.